This T cell receptor beta chain stems from a study of T cell repertoires in cytomegalovirus infection. Study-wide background: Both a matching HLA type and CMV infection were indicated by public TCR beta signatures. Study conclusions and caveats: There were HLA-C-restricted CMV-specific TCR beta clonotypes dominating the ex vivo response.

One entry per CDR3 protein, called by TCRdb with MiXCR from the reads. The profile shows tens of thousands of distinct CDR3 sequences, around 21% of them singletons. This CDR3 spans 12 amino acids. Between the trimmed V and J ends, which lost 5 bases and 4 bases, there was a span of 9 bases. Germline lookup yields CDR1 SGHAT and CDR2 FQNNGV. This clonotype came up many times. Its matching antigen is unknown. Source: CD8+ T cells from cultured PBMCs, taken from culture after CMV antigen stimulation. The gene calls are TRBV11-2 and TRBJ2-7, with D perhaps TRBD2 (5 bases). This sequence originates from a human donor in good health (CMV status not recorded). Some clones in this sample may be carry-over from other donors' samples. CDR3 protein: CASSTGFYEQYF. Here the CDR3 DNA reads TGTGCCAGCAGCACGGGGTTTTACGAGCAGTACTTC.